These T cell receptor beta chains were read from a single sample in a study of T-cell reconstitution after alpha-beta-depleted transplantation in children. TCRdb re-called the PCR reads with MiXCR, one entry per CDR3 protein. This table has about 160,000 distinct CDR3 sequences, 8.5% to 14% appearing once. This specimen consisted of PBMCs, obtained before TCRalphabeta/CD19-depleted stem cell transplant. The receptor set was obtained from a boy younger than 10 with acute myeloid leukemia, due to receive a stem cell transplant. Each CDR3 is given with its conserved first and last residue. A D gene is named only where the DNA matches it firmly. Rows may omit the clone size; those that give it use once, few, many or a size class.

j_call,d_call,v_call,clone_size,cdr3_length,cdr3_aa,cdr3_nt
TRBJ1-3,-,TRBV3-1,many,15,CASSQDFRAGNTIYF,TGTGCCAGCAGCCAAGATTTCAGGGCCGGAAACACCATATATTTT
TRBJ2-5,-,TRBV7-7,-,16,CASSLRGPGLVETQYF,TGTGCCAGCAGCTTAAGAGGGCCGGGACTTGTAGAGACCCAGTACTTC
TRBJ2-6,-,TRBV7-9,many,18,CASSLVGGQSSGANVLTF,TGTGCCAGCAGCTTAGTCGGAGGACAAAGCTCTGGGGCCAACGTCCTGACTTTC
TRBJ2-4,-,TRBV6-1,many,14,CASSPVLAKNIQYF,TGTGCCAGCAGCCCCGTCCTAGCCAAAAACATTCAGTACTTC
TRBJ2-5,TRBD1,TRBV5-6,few,15,CASSYARQGLGTQYF,TGTGCCAGCAGCTACGCCAGACAGGGCTTAGGGACCCAGTACTTC
TRBJ2-1,TRBD2,TRBV4-1,many,17,CASSQDRGLAGGREQFF,TGCGCCAGCAGCCAAGATCGCGGACTAGCGGGGGGGCGGGAGCAGTTCTTC
TRBJ1-1,TRBD1,TRBV11-1,-,18,CASSAGPGQRGLNTEAFF,TGTGCCAGCAGCGCAGGACCGGGACAGAGAGGATTGAACACTGAAGCTTTCTTT
TRBJ2-2,-,TRBV20-1,many,15,CSAPNLGATPGELFF,TGCAGTGCACCCAACCTCGGGGCTACTCCCGGGGAGCTGTTTTTT
TRBJ2-1,TRBD2,TRBV20-1,many,14,CSAELAGGYNEQFF,TGCAGTGCCGAACTAGCGGGGGGTTACAATGAGCAGTTCTTC
TRBJ2-2,TRBD1,TRBV7-9,many,13,CASRNRGRGELFF,TGTGCCAGCAGGAACAGGGGGCGCGGGGAGCTGTTTTTT
TRBJ1-1,TRBD1,TRBV6-1,-,16,CAISETHGEGGSRAIF,TGTGCCATCAGTGAAACCCATGGTGAAGGGGGCTCTAGGGCTATCTTT
TRBJ1-1,TRBD1,TRBV12-3/TRBV12-4,many,15,CASSSRQGAGTEAFF,TGTGCCAGCAGTTCCAGACAGGGGGCGGGGACTGAAGCTTTCTTT
TRBJ2-3,-,TRBV15,-,17,CATSRDRGAGGTDTQYF,TGTGCCACCAGCAGAGACAGGGGGGCCGGGGGCACAGATACGCAGTATTTT
TRBJ1-4,TRBD1,TRBV6-5,-,14,CASSSGQVNEKLFF,TGTGCCAGCAGTTCGGGACAGGTGAATGAAAAACTGTTTTTT
TRBJ2-1,TRBD2,TRBV27,many,17,CASRFLAGAPSYNEQFF,TGTGCCAGCAGATTTTTAGCGGGGGCTCCTTCCTACAATGAGCAGTTCTTC
TRBJ2-5,-,TRBV7-3,many,15,CASSPAGTYQETQYF,TGTGCCAGCAGCCCGGCGGGGACGTACCAAGAGACCCAGTACTTC
TRBJ1-6,-,TRBV20-1,many,15,CSARQRSSYNSPLHF,TGCAGTGCTAGGCAACGTAGCTCCTATAATTCACCCCTCCACTTT
TRBJ2-4,-,TRBV7-8,many,17,CASSSPGLGRAKNIQYF,TGTGCCAGCAGCTCACCCGGACTGGGTAGGGCCAAAAACATTCAGTACTTC
TRBJ2-7,TRBD1,TRBV25-1,many,15,CASSESGTDSYEQYF,TGTGCCAGCAGTGAATCCGGGACAGACTCCTACGAGCAGTACTTC
TRBJ2-2,-,TRBV20-1,few,14,CSARERANTGELFF,TGCAGTGCTAGAGAGCGGGCGAACACCGGGGAGCTGTTTTTT
TRBJ2-1,-,TRBV29-1,many,13,CRVRQAWDNEQFF,TGCAGAGTTCGGCAGGCTTGGGACAATGAGCAGTTCTTC
TRBJ2-5,TRBD2,TRBV7-2,-,15,CASSTTSGGKETQYF,TGTGCCAGCAGCACGACTAGCGGGGGAAAAGAGACCCAGTACTTC
TRBJ1-5,TRBD1,TRBV20-1,many,15,CSAPQGGTRNQPQHF,TGCAGTGCTCCACAGGGGGGGACACGAAATCAGCCCCAGCATTTT
TRBJ1-3,-,TRBV5-1,many,16,CASSPGQRASGNTIYF,TGCGCCAGCAGCCCTGGACAGAGGGCGAGTGGAAACACCATATATTTT
TRBJ2-7,-,TRBV12-3/TRBV12-4,many,11,CASSFGYEQYF,TGTGCCAGCAGTTTCGGCTACGAGCAGTACTTC
TRBJ2-5,-,TRBV4-2,-,16,CASSQGLLCWGETQYF,TGTGCCAGCAGCCAGGGACTCCTCTGCTGGGGGGAGACCCAGTACTTC
TRBJ2-1,TRBD1,TRBV27,many,15,CASSLGTGVYNEQFF,TGTGCCAGCAGTTTGGGGACAGGGGTTTACAATGAGCAGTTCTTC
TRBJ2-7,-,TRBV28,many,12,CASSLFSRAQYF,TGTGCCAGCAGTTTATTCTCCCGGGCGCAGTACTTC
TRBJ2-3,TRBD2,TRBV12-3/TRBV12-4,many,17,CASSLYASGDSTDTQYF,TGTGCCAGCAGTTTATACGCTAGCGGGGACAGCACAGATACGCAGTATTTT